Detailed here is one T cell receptor (beta chain). Some clones are missing from TCRdb's copy, which holds only in-frame ones; the method was immunoSEQ multiplex PCR. The table records hundreds of thousands of clones, just over 95% of them present only once. Naive CD8 cells, CD45RO-negative and positively selected for CCR7, excluded terminally differentiated effector memory CD45RA+ cells. Looked up from germline, CDR1 is SQVTM and CDR2 is ANQGSEA. This CDR3 spans 11 amino acids. These data originate in a study of shared clonotypes between healthy human individuals. The rearrangement uses TRBV29-1 and TRBJ2-5; 8 bases are shared with TRBD2. Sequenced sample: naive CD8+ T cells sorted from blood. The receptor's source is a man aged 25-45 years in good health. DNA for the CDR3: TGCAGTGGACTAGCCCAAGAGACCCAGTACTTC. This codes for CSGLAQETQYF.